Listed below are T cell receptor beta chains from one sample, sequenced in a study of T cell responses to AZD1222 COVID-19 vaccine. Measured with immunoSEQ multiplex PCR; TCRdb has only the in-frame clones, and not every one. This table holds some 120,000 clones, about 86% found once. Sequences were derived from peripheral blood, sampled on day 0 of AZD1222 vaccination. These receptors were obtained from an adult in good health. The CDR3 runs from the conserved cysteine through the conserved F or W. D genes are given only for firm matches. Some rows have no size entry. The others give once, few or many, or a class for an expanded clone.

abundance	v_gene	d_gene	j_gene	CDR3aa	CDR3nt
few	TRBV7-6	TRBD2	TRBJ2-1	CASSLTSGTSGITEQFF	TGTGCCAGCAGCTTAACAAGTGGGACTAGCGGGATCACTGAGCAGTTCTTC
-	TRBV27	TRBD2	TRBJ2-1	CASFPSGYNEQFF	TGTGCCAGCTTCCCTAGCGGTTACAATGAGCAGTTCTTC
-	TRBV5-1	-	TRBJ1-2	CASSLAPAGVNYGYTF	TGCGCCAGCAGCTTGGCCCCCGCAGGAGTTAACTATGGCTACACCTTC
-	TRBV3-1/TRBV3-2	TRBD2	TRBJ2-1	CASSLKGVAGGVEQFF	TGTGCCAGCAGCCTCAAGGGGGTAGCGGGAGGGGTCGAGCAGTTCTTC
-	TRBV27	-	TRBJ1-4	CASSRATNEKLFF	TGTGCCAGCAGCCGCGCAACTAATGAAAAACTGTTTTTT
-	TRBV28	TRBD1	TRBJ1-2	CASSIRDRVYGYTF	TGTGCCAGCAGTATCCGGGACAGGGTCTATGGCTACACCTTC
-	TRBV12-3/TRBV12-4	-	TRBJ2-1	CASSLDYYNEQFF	TGTGCCAGCAGTTTAGACTACTACAATGAGCAGTTCTTC
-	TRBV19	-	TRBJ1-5	CASSIGAGTWDQPQHF	TGTGCCAGTAGTATAGGTGCCGGGACCTGGGATCAGCCCCAGCATTTT
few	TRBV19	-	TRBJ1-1	CASRLTGNPGSTEAFF	TGTGCCAGTAGGCTAACCGGGAACCCGGGGAGCACTGAAGCTTTCTTT
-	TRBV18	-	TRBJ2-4	CASSPKGPIAKNIQYF	TGTGCCAGCTCACCAAAAGGACCCATAGCCAAAAACATTCAGTACTTC
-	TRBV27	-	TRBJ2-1	CASSFEGGNEQFF	TGTGCCAGCAGTTTCGAGGGGGGGAATGAGCAGTTCTTC
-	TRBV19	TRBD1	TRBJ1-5	CASSIGGGPVYSNQPQHF	TGTGCCAGTAGTATAGGAGGGGGCCCGGTCTATAGCAATCAGCCCCAGCATTTT
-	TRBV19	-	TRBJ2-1	CATSRGVAGNNEQFF	TGTGCCACCTCGAGGGGGGTGGCGGGGAACAATGAGCAGTTCTTC
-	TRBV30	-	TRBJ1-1	CAWAQGGTEAFF	TGTGCCTGGGCCCAAGGGGGCACTGAAGCTTTCTTT
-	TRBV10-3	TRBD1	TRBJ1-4	CAISEGQGTEKLFF	TGTGCCATCAGTGAAGGACAGGGGACCGAAAAACTGTTTTTT
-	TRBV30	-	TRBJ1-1	CAWRGAGTEAFF	TGTGCCTGGAGAGGGGCTGGGACTGAAGCTTTCTTT
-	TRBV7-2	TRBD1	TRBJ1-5	CASSYPGGEKPQHF	TGTGCCAGCAGTTATCCAGGGGGCGAAAAGCCCCAGCATTTT
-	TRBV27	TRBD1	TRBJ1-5	CASSTRQGNQPQHF	TGTGCCAGCAGTACAAGACAGGGGAATCAGCCCCAGCATTTT
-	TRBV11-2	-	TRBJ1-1	CASSLGLEAFF	TGTGCCAGCAGCTTAGGTCTGGAAGCTTTCTTT
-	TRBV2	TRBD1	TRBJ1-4	CASSEERQGGNEKLFF	TGTGCCAGCAGTGAAGAGAGACAGGGGGGTAATGAAAAACTGTTTTTT
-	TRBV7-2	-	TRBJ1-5	CASSGGHSNQPQHF	TGTGCCAGCAGCGGCGGTCATAGCAATCAGCCCCAGCATTTT
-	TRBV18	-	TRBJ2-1	CASSPPGRRAEQFF	TGTGCCAGCTCACCCCCCGGACGACGGGCAGAGCAGTTCTTC
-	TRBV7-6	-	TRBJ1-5	CASSLAGEGNQPQHF	TGTGCCAGCAGCTTAGCAGGGGAAGGCAATCAGCCCCAGCATTTT
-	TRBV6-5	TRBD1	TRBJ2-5	CASRRTGRQETQYF	TGTGCCAGCAGACGGACAGGGCGGCAAGAGACCCAGTACTTC
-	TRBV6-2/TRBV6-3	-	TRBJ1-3	CASSYSVSTFSGNTIYF	TGTGCCAGCAGTTACTCGGTCAGCACTTTCTCTGGAAACACCATATATTTT
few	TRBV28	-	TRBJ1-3	CASSLYGGAVYSGNTIYF	TGTGCCAGCAGTTTATACGGGGGGGCTGTCTACTCTGGAAACACCATATATTTT
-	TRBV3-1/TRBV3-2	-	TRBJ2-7	CASSHSGSYEQYF	TGTGCCAGCAGCCATTCGGGCAGCTACGAGCAGTACTTC
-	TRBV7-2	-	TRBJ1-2	CASSLSVSNYGYTF	TGTGCCAGCAGCTTATCAGTGTCTAACTATGGCTACACCTTC
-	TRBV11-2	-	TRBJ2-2	CASSFRGLSTGELFF	TGTGCCAGCAGCTTTCGCGGGTTGTCCACCGGGGAGCTGTTTTTT
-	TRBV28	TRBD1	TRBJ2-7	CASSKTGFPQLRGYF	TGTGCCAGCAGCAAGACAGGGTTCCCCCAACTTAGAGGCTACTTC
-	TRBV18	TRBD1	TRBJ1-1	CASSRTSQGALGTEAFF	TGTGCCAGCTCACGTACCTCACAGGGGGCTCTCGGCACTGAAGCTTTCTTT
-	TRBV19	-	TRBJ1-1	CASSTQFAMTEAFF	TGTGCCAGTAGTACTCAATTCGCCATGACTGAAGCTTTCTTT
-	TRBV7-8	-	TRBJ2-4	CASSLEIAKNIQYF	TGTGCCAGCAGCTTAGAGATAGCCAAAAACATTCAGTACTTC
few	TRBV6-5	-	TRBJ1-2	CASRPITRNYGYTF	TGTGCCAGCAGACCGATTACAAGAAACTATGGCTACACCTTC
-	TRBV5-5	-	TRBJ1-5	CASSGGGGDYDQPQHF	TGTGCCAGCAGTGGCGGCGGGGGGGATTACGATCAGCCCCAGCATTTT